This TCR beta chain was profiled in a study of cytomegalovirus exposure and HLA in healthy donors. This clone appeared a single time. Data came from immunoSEQ multiplex PCR; TCRdb stores just in-frame clones and leaves some out. The table shows roughly 56,000 clones, with about 92% occurring only once. V lost 5 bases and J 1 base, leaving 12 bases between the germline ends. This CDR3 spans 15 amino acids. Germline CDR1 MNHNY, CDR2 SVGAGI (reference sequence). Sequences were obtained from PBMCs. The receptor was derived from a woman aged 18-35 years in good health and CMV-seropositive. This chain uses TRBV6-6 with TRBJ2-1; a weak D match, TRBD1 (5 bases). CDR3 in amino acids: CASSETAQSYNEQFF. In DNA, the CDR3 is TGTGCCAGCAGTGAGACAGCTCAATCCTACAATGAGCAGTTCTTC.